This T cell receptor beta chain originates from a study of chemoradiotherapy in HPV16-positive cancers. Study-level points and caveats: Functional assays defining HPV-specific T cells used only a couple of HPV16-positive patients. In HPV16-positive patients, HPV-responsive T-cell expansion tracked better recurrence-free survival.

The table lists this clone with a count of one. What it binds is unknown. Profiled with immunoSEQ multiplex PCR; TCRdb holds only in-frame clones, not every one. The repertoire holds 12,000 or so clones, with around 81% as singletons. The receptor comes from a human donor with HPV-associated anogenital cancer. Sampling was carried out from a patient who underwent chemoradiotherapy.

The CDR3 loop is CASSLEANYGYTF. The CDR3 DNA is TGTGCCAGCAGCTTAGAAGCTAACTATGGCTACACCTTC. The rearrangement joins TRBV7-9 to TRBJ1-2; no clear D gene. This CDR3 contains 13 residues. V shed 1 base and J shed 0 bases, with 3 bases lying between them. Germline V CDR1 and CDR2: SEHNR, FQNEAQ (reference sequence).